The 16 T cell receptor beta chains below come from one sample, sequenced in a study of blood T cell repertoires in COVID-19. The protocol was immunoSEQ multiplex PCR, while the TCRdb copy is restricted to in-frame clones and leaves out a portion. This table has about 340,000 clones, more than 70% appearing once. The sequencing sample was made of peripheral blood. These receptors all come from a woman in her 70s with COVID-19, enrolled during active disease.

The chain joins TRBV29-1 to TRBJ2-3; TRBD2 matches 9 bases. The CDR3 contains 18 residues. Germline V gives CDR1 SQVTM, CDR2 ANQGSEA. With 8 bases clipped from V and 1 base from J, the junction kept 19 bases outside the gene matches. The CDR3 sequence is CSPTLVAGARYRTDTQYF. The DNA for the CDR3 is TGCAGCCCAACGCTAGTAGCGGGGGCCCGTTACCGCACAGATACGCAGTATTTT.

This clone was counted once. The chain uses TRBV19 and TRBJ2-1; 7 bases agree with TRBD2. Germline V gene lookup returns CDR1 LNHDA and CDR2 SQIVND (reference sequence). The J segment lost 7 bases and the V segment lost 10 bases, leaving 4 bases of the junction unmatched. CDR3 size: 11 residues. The CDR3 loop is CATKGGNEQFF. The CDR3 bases are TGTGCCACCAAGGGAGGGAATGAGCAGTTCTTC. The full variable domain, completed using reference TRBV19 and TRBJ2-1, is DGGITQSPKYLFRKEGQNVTLSCEQNLNHDAMYWYRQDPGQGLRLIYYSQIVNDFQKGDIAEGYSVSREKKESFPLTVTSAQKNPTAFYLCATKGGNEQFFGPGTRLTVL.

Written as DNA, the CDR3 is TGTGCCAGCACCCCAGGGGGAGGAACAGATACGCAGTATTTT. Its protein product is CASTPGGGTDTQYF. The chain employs TRBV6-5 and TRBJ2-3, with D perhaps TRBD1 (7 bases). The CDR3 covers 14 residues. Germline lookup yields CDR1 MNHEY and CDR2 SVGAGI. Trimming shortened V by 7 bases and J by 3 bases, and 14 bases separated the two germline ends.

The rearrangement links TRBV7-2 to TRBJ2-7, with D possibly matching TRBD2 (6 bases). Germline-derived CDR1 and CDR2 are SGHTA and FQGNSA. The CDR3 extends over 15 amino acids. With 1 base removed from V and 2 bases from J, the gap between germline ends came to 12 bases. CDR3 sequence reads: CASSLGGEPTYEQYF. CDR3 coding DNA: TGTGCCAGCAGCTTAGGCGGGGAGCCCACCTACGAGCAGTACTTC.

The chain combines TRBV30 with TRBJ1-1; 7 positions match TRBD1. CDR3 length: 15 residues. Per germline, CDR1 GTSNPN and CDR2 SVGIG (reference sequence). The junction had 16 bases not matched to a gene; V was cut back by 7 bases and J by 5 bases. CDR3 DNA sequence: TGTGCCTCGACATGGCGACAGGGTAAAAGGACTGAAGCTTTCTTT. It encodes CASTWRQGKRTEAFF.

This clone was detected only once. This chain uses TRBV4-1 with TRBJ1-2; a possible D gene is TRBD1 (5 bases). V lost 4 bases, J lost 8 bases, and 14 bases lay in between. Germline CDR1 is MGHRA and CDR2 is YSYEKL. CDR3 length: 13 amino acids. The CDR3 DNA is TGCGCCAGCAGCCTGCAGGGCCCTGAAGGCTACACCTTC. Amino acid sequence: CASSLQGPEGYTF.

The chain has TRBV5-5 and TRBJ1-1; D not resolved. V was cut by 4 bases and J by 6 bases, with 4 bases left in between. The CDR3 contains 10 residues. Germline values: CDR1 SGHKS, CDR2 YYEKEE (reference sequence). The CDR3 region has the DNA TGTGCCAGCAGCGGCCCTGAAGCTTTCTTT. Protein sequence: CASSGPEAFF.

The chain recombines TRBV7-8 with TRBJ1-6, with D possibly matching TRBD1 (5 bases). V lost 7 bases, J lost 7 bases, and 20 bases lay in between. The CDR3 runs 16 residues. Germline-derived CDR1 and CDR2 are SGHVS and FQNEAQ. CDR3 residues: CASNPRRLSGNSPLHF. CDR3 coding DNA: TGTGCCAGCAACCCCCGTAGGCTTTCAGGGAATTCACCCCTCCACTTT. The full variable domain, in which reference TRBV7-8 and TRBJ1-6 provide the parts outside the CDR3, is GAGVSQSPRYKVAKRGQDVALRCDPISGHVSLFWYQQALGQGPEFLTYFQNEAQLDKSGLPSDRFFAERPEGSVSTLKIQRTQQEDSAVYLCASNPRRLSGNSPLHFGNGTRLTVT.

V gene TRBV5-1 combines with J gene TRBJ1-1; 10 bases are shared with TRBD1. CDR1 is SGHRS and CDR2 is YFSETQ in the germline V gene. V shed 5 bases and J 6 bases; nucleotides not matched to a gene: 4. The CDR3 has 13 amino acids. CDR3 residues: CASRSGTGAEAFF. CDR3 DNA sequence: TGCGCCAGCAGATCGGGGACAGGGGCTGAAGCTTTCTTT. Full variable domain (missing parts from reference TRBV5-1 and TRBJ1-1): KAGVTQTPRYLIKTRGQQVTLSCSPISGHRSVSWYQQTPGQGLQFLFEYFSETQRNKGNFPGRFSGRQFSNSRSEMNVSTLELGDSALYLCASRSGTGAEAFFGQGTRLTVV.

The chain combines TRBV27 with TRBJ2-5; 7 bases map to TRBD2. CDR1 is MNHEY, CDR2 SMNVEV, per germline (reference sequence). V shed 11 bases, J shed 3 bases, and the junction held 6 bases outside the gene matches. This CDR3 spans 12 amino acids. For the CDR3, the DNA is TGTGCCCCGCCGGGGGGTAAAGAGACCCAGTACTTC. Its translation: CAPPGGKETQYF.

V usage is TRBV5-1 and J usage is TRBJ1-1, with D perhaps matching TRBD1 (5 bases). The V gene's germline CDR1 is SGHRS and CDR2 YFSETQ. With 4 bases removed from V and 5 bases from J, the gap between germline ends came to 15 bases. The length of the CDR3 is 14 residues. Here the CDR3 DNA reads TGCGCCAGCAGCACCGGGGGGTTGTGGACTGAAGCTTTCTTT. Translating it yields CASSTGGLWTEAFF.

V gene TRBV7-2 combines with J gene TRBJ2-3, with D perhaps TRBD1 (6 bases). The CDR3 sequence is 14 residues long. V was clipped by 5 bases and J by 4 bases, with 13 bases between them. Germline CDR1 and CDR2: SGHTA and FQGNSA. The CDR3 loop is CASSLTTGADTQYF. The CDR3 nucleotides are TGTGCCAGCAGCCTCACGACAGGAGCAGATACGCAGTATTTT.

This clone was seen a single time. This chain joins TRBV7-9 and TRBJ1-5, with D tentatively TRBD1 (5 bases). Germline V gives CDR1 SEHNR, CDR2 FQNEAQ (reference sequence). Trimming took 4 bases from V and 3 from J, leaving 13 bases between them. CDR3 length equals 15 residues. The CDR3 nucleotides are TGTGCCAGCAGCTCCTCTGGAGGGGCCAATCAGCCCCAGCATTTT. Translating gives CASSSSGGANQPQHF.

This clone has just one count. V and J are TRBV5-1 and TRBJ2-7; 8 bases agree with TRBD1. Germline CDR1 and CDR2: SGHRS and YFSETQ. The junction had 9 bases not matched to a gene; V was cut back by 4 bases and J by 0 bases. The CDR3 covers 16 residues. The CDR3 spells CASSLSGGSGSYEQYF. In nucleotides, the CDR3 is TGCGCCAGCAGCCTATCAGGGGGCTCTGGCTCCTACGAGCAGTACTTC.

The chain uses TRBV27 and TRBJ2-5, with 9 positions matching TRBD1. This CDR3 is 17 amino acids long. Germline loops: CDR1 MNHEY, CDR2 SMNVEV (reference sequence). After removal of 0 bases from V and 5 bases from J, the junction contained 10 bases not matched to a gene. For the CDR3, the DNA is TGTGCCAGCAGTTTATCGAGGGCGGGGACAGGGAGCGAGACCCAGTACTTC. This translates into CASSLSRAGTGSETQYF.

This clone was counted once. CDR3 nucleotides: TGTGCCAGCAGCCAAGTTGGACAGGACGAAGCTTTCTTT. Residues: CASSQVGQDEAFF. The genes are TRBV3-1 (or the pseudogene TRBV3-2) and TRBJ1-1; 7 nucleotides match TRBD1. The junction had 4 bases not matched to a gene; V was cut back by 1 base and J by 8 bases. Germline lookup yields CDR1 LGHDT and CDR2 YNNKEL (reference sequence). This CDR3 contains 13 residues.